This T cell receptor beta chain stems from a study of spatial heterogeneity in lung cancer. Broader study findings: Higher tumor mutation counts went along with higher counts of expanded intratumoral alpha and beta TCRs.

Sample time point: sample taken at primary tumor resection. No cell sorting; template was whole RNA from tumor, lung tissue or PBMC. V lost 0 bases and J 2 bases, leaving 19 bases between the germline ends. Per the germline V gene, CDR1 is DFQATT and CDR2 is SNEGSKA (reference sequence). The CDR3 runs to 17 residues. Note on this clonotype: Its antigen is not known.

MiXCR, applied by TCRdb to the 5' RACE reads, yields one record per CDR3 protein. Of around 5,000 distinct CDR3 sequences listed, roughly 15% were seen once; the top ten hold roughly a tenth. The sequencing used lung tumor tissue, collected at surgery. The source is a male donor with early-stage non-small cell lung cancer. The chain has TRBV20-1 and TRBJ1-2, with a possible D match to TRBD1 (5 bases). In DNA, the CDR3 is TGCAGTGCTAGAGATATAGGGACGATGTTTCCCAACTATGGCTACACCTTC. Translated: CSARDIGTMFPNYGYTF.